This TCR beta chain was identified in a study of T cell clonotyping in hematopoietic cell transplantation. Study at large: Cytoreduction preceded collection of pretransplant recipient samples. Study-level points and caveats: After transplant, recipient diversity fell while pathologically expanded clonotypes grew through day 180. Higher Inverse Simpson Index values in graft donor and pretransplant recipient predicted broader posttransplant TCR diversity.

Germline CDR1 reads MGHDK; CDR2 reads SYGVNS. The CDR3 is made up of 17 amino acids. V was cut by 0 bases and J by 2 bases, with 16 bases left in between. Method: immunoSEQ multiplex PCR; TCRdb's copy keeps in-frame clones and lacks some. The sample lists tens of thousands of clones; just over 90% were seen once. With regard to this clone: Its antigen is undetermined.

The time point is: recipient sample about 28 days before transplant, after cytoreduction. Recipient blood drawn about 28 days pretransplant and days 30, 100, 180 after. This rearrangement joins TRBV25-1 to TRBJ1-2; no clear D. The material sequenced was peripheral blood mononuclear cells, taken before stem cell transplant. The clonotype comes from a man aged 50-60 years with acute myeloid leukemia. Some clones in this sample may be carry-over from other donors' samples. The DNA for the CDR3 is TGTGCCAGCAGTGAATATGGGCCGCAACGCGAAAACTATGGCTACACCTTC. Translating it yields CASSEYGPQRENYGYTF.